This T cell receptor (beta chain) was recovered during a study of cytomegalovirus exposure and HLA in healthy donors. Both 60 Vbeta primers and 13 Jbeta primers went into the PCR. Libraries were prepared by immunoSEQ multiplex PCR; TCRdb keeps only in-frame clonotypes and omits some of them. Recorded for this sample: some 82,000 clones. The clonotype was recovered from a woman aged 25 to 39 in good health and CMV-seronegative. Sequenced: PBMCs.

In DNA, the CDR3 is TGTGCCAGCTCACCACTAACAGAGAACACTGAAGCTTTCTTT. Translating gives CASSPLTENTEAFF. V and J are TRBV18 and TRBJ1-1; D is uncertain. The CDR3 consists of 14 residues. Germline V gives CDR1 KGHSH, CDR2 LQKENI. V was pared by 1 base and J by 1 base, with 7 bases between.